The text below deals with one TCR beta chain. The antigen remains undetermined. The CDR3 totals 12 residues. CDR1 KGHSH and CDR2 LQKENI come from the germline V gene. With V trimmed by 4 bases and J by 6 bases, 1 base remained unmatched. Assay: immunoSEQ multiplex PCR; the TCRdb copy retains only in-frame clones and omits some. The top ten hold 15% to 20% of the sample, which has 52,000 or so clones, 75% to 90% seen once. The sample is drawn from a study of T cells in localized non-small cell lung cancer. Study-wide points: The study linked higher blood T cell density to longer overall survival.

The chain employs TRBV18 and TRBJ2-7, with 9 positions matching TRBD1. The material sequenced was peripheral blood, taken before any cancer treatment. The sequence was obtained from a male donor at least 60 years old with stage III squamous cell lung carcinoma. The CDR3 coding sequence is TGTGCCAGCTCACGGGACAGGGTCGAGCAGTACTTC. Amino acid sequence: CASSRDRVEQYF.